Each of the 17 T cell receptor beta chains below was sequenced from the same sample in a study of cytomegalovirus exposure and HLA in healthy donors. Primers for the PCR totalled 60 Vbeta and 13 Jbeta. TCRdb's copy holds only in-frame clones and misses some; the assay was immunoSEQ multiplex PCR. The repertoire holds more than 75,000 clones, with over 70% as singletons. The source material was PBMCs. Receptors were obtained from a man aged 35 to 55 in good health and CMV-seropositive.

This clone has just one count. The CDR3 sequence is CASSLERDTQYF. The CDR3 coding sequence is TGTGCCAGCAGCTTAGAACGGGATACGCAGTATTTT. The chain recombines TRBV7-8 with TRBJ2-3, with D uncertain. Between the trimmed V and J ends, which lost 1 base and 6 bases, there was a span of 5 bases. The CDR3 sequence is 12 residues long. In germline, CDR1 is SGHVS, CDR2 FQNEAQ.

This clone came up a few times. Other nucleotide sequences from this sample produce the same CDR3. In DNA form, the CDR3 reads TGTGCCAGCAGTCCCGACAGGGAAGCTAACTATGGCTACACCTTC. It yields the protein CASSPDREANYGYTF. The V and J genes are TRBV27 and TRBJ1-2, with 7 bases aligning to TRBD1. The CDR3 is 15 residues long. V dropped 5 bases and J dropped 0; count of bases not matched to a gene: 6. CDR1 and CDR2 (germline): MNHEY, SMNVEV (reference sequence).

This clone was picked up one time. V is TRBV19 and J is TRBJ1-1, with D perhaps matching TRBD1 (6 bases). There are 14 residues in the CDR3. Germline V gives CDR1 LNHDA, CDR2 SQIVND (reference sequence). The V and J ends lost 5 bases and 1 base respectively, with 11 bases between them. CDR3 loop: CASSGGRGNTEAFF. CDR3 nucleotides: TGTGCCAGTAGTGGCGGCAGGGGGAACACTGAAGCTTTCTTT. Supplemented by reference TRBV19 and TRBJ1-1, the full variable domain reads DGGITQSPKYLFRKEGQNVTLSCEQNLNHDAMYWYRQDPGQGLRLIYYSQIVNDFQKGDIAEGYSVSREKKESFPLTVTSAQKNPTAFYLCASSGGRGNTEAFFGQGTRLTVV.

CDR3 sequence (DNA): TGTGCCAGCAGCTTAGGGGCCCTAGACTACGAGCAGTACTTC. It yields the protein CASSLGALDYEQYF. The chain employs TRBV5-5 and TRBJ2-7; a weak D match, TRBD1 (5 bases). Trimming cost V 2 bases and J 3 bases, with 12 bases left between them. The CDR3 is 14 residues long. CDR1 is SGHKS, CDR2 YYEKEE, per germline (reference sequence).

The chain couples TRBV27 to TRBJ2-1; a weak D match, TRBD1 (6 bases). Germline loops: CDR1 MNHEY, CDR2 SMNVEV (reference sequence). This CDR3 has 11 residues. Trimming took off 5 bases at V and 12 bases at J, with 11 bases between the two ends. Here the CDR3 reads CASSTTGRQFF. In DNA form, the CDR3 reads TGTGCCAGCAGTACTACAGGGCGGCAGTTCTTC.

This clone was seen more than once but under ten times. The CDR3 sequence is CASSPLGREQYF. CDR3 DNA sequence: TGTGCCAGCAGCCCCCTCGGTCGCGAGCAGTACTTC. This chain connects TRBV7-2 to TRBJ2-5, with D unresolved. The last part of the DNA fits TRBJ2-7 better; the J call may be wrong. This CDR3 is 12 amino acids long. From germline, CDR1 is SGHTA and CDR2 FQGNSA.

This chain joins TRBV6-4 and TRBJ2-1; D is uncertain. The CDR3 consists of 15 residues. V lost 0 bases, J lost 6 bases, and 12 bases lay in between. Germline V lookup: CDR1 MRHNA, CDR2 SNTAGT. The CDR3 sequence: CASSDSFGSGNEQFF. CDR3 nucleotide sequence: TGTGCCAGCAGTGACTCTTTCGGGTCCGGCAATGAGCAGTTCTTC.

This clone was seen a few times. This chain links TRBV2 with TRBJ1-4, with 7 bases that match TRBD1. V was clipped by 3 bases and J by 7 bases; unmatched bases: 5. The germline CDR1 and CDR2 sequences are SNHLY and FYNNEI. This CDR3 has 14 residues. CDR3 in DNA: TGTGCCAGCAGTGAGACAGGGTGGGGTGAAAAACTGTTTTTT. Translation gives CASSETGWGEKLFF.

The chain is built from TRBV4-2 and TRBJ2-3, with TRBD2 identical over 8 bases. CDR1 and CDR2 (germline): LGHNA, YNFKEQ. Trimming cost V 3 bases and J 4 bases; bases outside gene matches: 3. This CDR3 region has 14 residues. The CDR3 loop reads CASSQRAGADTQYF. The CDR3 DNA reads as TGTGCCAGCAGCCAGCGAGCGGGGGCAGATACGCAGTATTTT.

The chain has TRBV7-3 and TRBJ2-1, with a tentative D call TRBD2 (5 bases). Trimming took off 3 bases at V and 1 base at J, with 10 bases between the two ends. Per the germline V gene, CDR1 is SGHTA and CDR2 is FQGTGA. This CDR3 comprises 15 residues. The CDR3 reads CASSFSTSSYNEQFF. CDR3 coding DNA: TGTGCCAGCAGCTTTTCTACTAGTTCCTACAATGAGCAGTTCTTC.

The J gene is TRBJ1-6, the V gene TRBV7-8, with 7 positions matching TRBD1. Trimming took 5 bases from V and 5 from J; bases not matched to a gene: 3. Germline V gene data show CDR1 as SGHVS and CDR2 as FQNEAQ. The CDR3 consists of 14 residues. CDR3 region: CASSPGTDNSPLHF. CDR3 sequence (DNA): TGTGCCAGCAGCCCCGGGACAGATAATTCACCCCTCCACTTT.

The chain uses TRBV7-9 and TRBJ1-2; D is possibly TRBD1 (6 bases). V was cut by 3 bases and J by 5 bases, with 13 bases left in between. Germline CDR1 is SEHNR and CDR2 is FQNEAQ (reference sequence). The CDR3 is made up of 14 amino acids. The CDR3 here is CASSFTGQNYGYTF. The CDR3 bases are TGTGCCAGCAGCTTTACAGGGCAGAATTATGGCTACACCTTC.

The gene calls are TRBV13 and TRBJ2-7, with D perhaps matching TRBD2 (6 bases). This CDR3 spans 14 amino acids. From germline, CDR1 is PRHDT and CDR2 FYEKMQ (reference sequence). Trimming removed 5 bases at V and 3 bases at J, with 14 bases between. CDR3 nucleotides: TGTGCCAGCAGCAGGCGGGACCCCGACTACGAGCAGTACTTC. Its protein is CASSRRDPDYEQYF.

The chain links TRBV19 to TRBJ2-3; 15 bases line up with TRBD2. CDR1 LNHDA and CDR2 SQIVND come from the germline V gene (reference sequence). V gave up 5 bases and J gave up 9 bases; unmatched junction bases: 6. The CDR3 extends over 15 amino acids. CDR3 region: CASSPGLAGGNTQYF. As DNA, the CDR3 is TGTGCCAGTAGTCCGGGACTAGCGGGAGGAAACACGCAGTATTTT. Variable domain in full (rest from reference TRBV19 and TRBJ2-3): DGGITQSPKYLFRKEGQNVTLSCEQNLNHDAMYWYRQDPGQGLRLIYYSQIVNDFQKGDIAEGYSVSREKKESFPLTVTSAQKNPTAFYLCASSPGLAGGNTQYFGPGTRLTVL.

The chain links TRBV30 to TRBJ1-6; 8 bases match TRBD1. Trimming removed 3 bases from V and 6 bases from J; junction bases left unmatched: 10. The CDR3 runs to 16 residues. Germline lookup yields CDR1 GTSNPN and CDR2 SVGIG (reference sequence). The CDR3 loop reads CAWSGPGQGVNSPLHF. The CDR3 DNA is TGTGCCTGGAGCGGCCCAGGACAGGGAGTTAATTCACCCCTCCACTTT. The variable domain in full, completed from reference TRBV30 and TRBJ1-6, reads SQTIHQWPATLVQPVGSPLSLECTVEGTSNPNLYWYRQAAGRGLQLLFYSVGIGQISSEVPQNLSASRPQDRQFILSSKKLLLSDSGFYLCAWSGPGQGVNSPLHFGNGTRLTVT.

V gene TRBV20-1 combines with J gene TRBJ2-7; maybe TRBD1 (5 bases). The CDR3 spans 11 residues. V gave up 6 bases and J gave up 7 bases, with 13 bases separating them. The germline gives CDR1 DFQATT, CDR2 SNEGSKA (reference sequence). Here the CDR3 reads CSASDSGEQYF. In nucleotides, the CDR3 is TGCAGTGCGAGTGACTCAGGGGAGCAGTACTTC.

This clone was detected only once. The J gene is TRBJ1-5, the V gene TRBV27; D may be TRBD1 (5 bases). This CDR3 spans 13 amino acids. V lost 1 base, J lost 7 bases, and 8 bases lay in between. CDR1 is MNHEY, CDR2 SMNVEV, per germline (reference sequence). DNA of the CDR3: TGTGCCAGCAGTTTATTTTCAGGGCAGCCCCAGCATTTT. It translates to CASSLFSGQPQHF.